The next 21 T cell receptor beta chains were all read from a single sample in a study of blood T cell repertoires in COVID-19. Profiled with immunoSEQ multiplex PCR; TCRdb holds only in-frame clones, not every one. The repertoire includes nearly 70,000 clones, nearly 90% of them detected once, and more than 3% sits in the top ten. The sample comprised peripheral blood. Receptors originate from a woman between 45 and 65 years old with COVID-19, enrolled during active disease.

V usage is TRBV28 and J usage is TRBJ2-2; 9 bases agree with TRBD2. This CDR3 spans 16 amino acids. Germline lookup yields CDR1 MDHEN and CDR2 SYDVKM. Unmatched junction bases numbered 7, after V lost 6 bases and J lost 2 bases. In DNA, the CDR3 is TGTGCCAGCAGCCGCTTGGGGACTAGCAACACCGGGGAGCTGTTTTTT. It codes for CASSRLGTSNTGELFF. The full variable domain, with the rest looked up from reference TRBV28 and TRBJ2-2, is DVKVTQSSRYLVKRTGEKVFLECVQDMDHENMFWYRQDPGLGLRLIYFSYDVKMKEKGDIPEGYSVSREKKERFSLILESASTNQTSMYLCASSRLGTSNTGELFFGEGSRLTVL.

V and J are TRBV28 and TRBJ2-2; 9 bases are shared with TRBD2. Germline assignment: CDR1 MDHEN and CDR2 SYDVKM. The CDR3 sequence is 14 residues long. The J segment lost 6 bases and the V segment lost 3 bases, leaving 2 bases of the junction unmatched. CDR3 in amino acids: CASSFQREAGELFF. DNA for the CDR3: TGTGCCAGCAGTTTCCAGCGGGAGGCCGGGGAGCTGTTTTTT.

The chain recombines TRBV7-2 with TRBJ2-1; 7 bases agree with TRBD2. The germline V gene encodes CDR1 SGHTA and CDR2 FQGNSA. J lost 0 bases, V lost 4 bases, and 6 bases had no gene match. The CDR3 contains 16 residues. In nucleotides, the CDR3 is TGTGCCAGCAGCTCTGTAGCGGGCCTCTCCTACAATGAGCAGTTCTTC. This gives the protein CASSSVAGLSYNEQFF. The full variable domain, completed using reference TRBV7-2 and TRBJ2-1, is GAGVSQSPSNKVTEKGKDVELRCDPISGHTALYWYRQSLGQGLEFLIYFQGNSAPDKSGLPSDRFSAERTGGSVSTLTIQRTQQEDSAVYLCASSSVAGLSYNEQFFGPGTRLTVL.

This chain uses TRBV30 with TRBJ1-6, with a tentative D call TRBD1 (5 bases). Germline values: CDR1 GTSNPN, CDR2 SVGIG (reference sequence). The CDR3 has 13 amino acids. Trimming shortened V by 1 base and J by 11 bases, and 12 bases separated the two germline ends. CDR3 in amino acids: CAWSEQVKTPLHF. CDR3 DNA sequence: TGTGCCTGGAGTGAACAGGTTAAGACACCCCTCCACTTT.

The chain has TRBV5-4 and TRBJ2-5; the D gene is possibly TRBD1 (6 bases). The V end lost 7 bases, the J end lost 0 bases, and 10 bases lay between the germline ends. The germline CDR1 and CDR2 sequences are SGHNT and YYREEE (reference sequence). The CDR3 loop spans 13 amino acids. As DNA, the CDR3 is TGTGCCAGCCCAACAGGGTACCAAGAGACCCAGTACTTC. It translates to CASPTGYQETQYF.

The CDR3 spells CASSAGGLKYNEQFF. CDR3 DNA: TGCGCCAGCAGTGCGGGAGGACTAAAATACAATGAGCAGTTCTTC. The V gene is TRBV10-1, the J gene TRBJ2-1; TRBD2 matches at 7 bases. Germline trimming cut 4 bases from V and 4 bases from J; bases unmatched to any gene: 7. The CDR3 runs to 15 residues. The germline gives CDR1 WNHNN, CDR2 SYGVQD (reference sequence).

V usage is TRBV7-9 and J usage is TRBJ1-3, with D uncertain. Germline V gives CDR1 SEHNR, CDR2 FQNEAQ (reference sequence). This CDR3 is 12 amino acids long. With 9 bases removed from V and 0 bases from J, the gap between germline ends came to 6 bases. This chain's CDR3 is CASSDSGNTIYF. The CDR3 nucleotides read TGTGCCAGTAGTGACTCTGGAAACACCATATATTTT. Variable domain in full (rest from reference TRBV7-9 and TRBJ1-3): DTGVSQNPRHKITKRGQNVTFRCDPISEHNRLYWYRQTLGQGPEFLTYFQNEAQLEKSRLLSDRFSAERPKGSFSTLEIQRTEQGDSAMYLCASSDSGNTIYFGEGSWLTVV.

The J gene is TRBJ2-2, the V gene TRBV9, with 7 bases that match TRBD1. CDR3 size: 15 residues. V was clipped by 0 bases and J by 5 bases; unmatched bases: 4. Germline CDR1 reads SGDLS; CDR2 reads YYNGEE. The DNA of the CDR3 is TGTGCCAGCAGCGTAGTAGGGGGCGGGACCGGGGAGCTGTTTTTT. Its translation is CASSVVGGGTGELFF.

The CDR3 DNA sequence: TGTGCCACCAGCCGGCGTAGCGGGGCGAACAATGAGCAGTTCTTC. This encodes CATSRRSGANNEQFF. The V call is TRBV24-1, the J call TRBJ2-1; TRBD2 agrees at 8 bases. The CDR3 has 15 residues. The germline V gene has CDR1 KGHDR and CDR2 SFDVKD. With V trimmed by 7 bases and J by 5 bases, 9 bases remained unmatched.

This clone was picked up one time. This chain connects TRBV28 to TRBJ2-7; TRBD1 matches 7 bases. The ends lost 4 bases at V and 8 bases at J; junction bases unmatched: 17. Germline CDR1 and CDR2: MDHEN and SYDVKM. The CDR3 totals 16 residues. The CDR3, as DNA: TGTGCCAGCAGTTCCCCCTCCCTAGCAGGGGGTGGACAGCAGTACTTC. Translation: CASSSPSLAGGGQQYF.

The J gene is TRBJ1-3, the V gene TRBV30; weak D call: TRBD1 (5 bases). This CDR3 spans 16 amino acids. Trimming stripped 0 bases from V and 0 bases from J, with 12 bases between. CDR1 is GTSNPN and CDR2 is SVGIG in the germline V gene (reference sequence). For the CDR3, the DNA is TGTGCCTGGAGTGTGGGTGGACACCTCTCTGGAAACACCATATATTTT. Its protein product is CAWSVGGHLSGNTIYF.

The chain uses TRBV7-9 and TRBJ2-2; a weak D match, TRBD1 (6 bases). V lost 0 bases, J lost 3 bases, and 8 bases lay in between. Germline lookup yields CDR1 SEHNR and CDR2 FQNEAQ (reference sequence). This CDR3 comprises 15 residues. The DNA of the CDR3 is TGTGCCAGCAGCTTAGCTGGACAGTACACCGGGGAGCTGTTTTTT. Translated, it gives CASSLAGQYTGELFF. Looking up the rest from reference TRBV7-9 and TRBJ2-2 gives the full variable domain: DTGVSQNPRHKITKRGQNVTFRCDPISEHNRLYWYRQTLGQGPEFLTYFQNEAQLEKSRLLSDRFSAERPKGSFSTLEIQRTEQGDSAMYLCASSLAGQYTGELFFGEGSRLTVL.

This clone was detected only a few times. CDR3 in amino acids: CASSPTGGSNQPQHF. In DNA form, the CDR3 reads TGTGCCAGCAGCCCGACAGGGGGAAGCAATCAGCCCCAGCATTTT. The gene calls are TRBV7-2 and TRBJ1-5; 9 bases fit TRBD1. Germline CDR1 and CDR2: SGHTA and FQGNSA. The CDR3 loop spans 15 amino acids. Trimming at V came to 5 bases and at J to 1 base, leaving 3 bases not matched to a gene.

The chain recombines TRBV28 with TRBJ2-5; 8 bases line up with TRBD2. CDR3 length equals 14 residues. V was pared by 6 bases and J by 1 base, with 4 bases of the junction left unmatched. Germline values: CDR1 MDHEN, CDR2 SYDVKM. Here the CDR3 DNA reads TGTGCCAGCAGCTTCACTAGCGGCCAAGAGACCCAGTACTTC. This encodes CASSFTSGQETQYF.

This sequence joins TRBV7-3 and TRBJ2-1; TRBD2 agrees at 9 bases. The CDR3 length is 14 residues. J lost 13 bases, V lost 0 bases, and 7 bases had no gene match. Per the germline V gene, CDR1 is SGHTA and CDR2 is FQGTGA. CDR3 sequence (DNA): TGTGCCAGCAGCTTAACCGGGGCGGGAGGGACCCAGTTCTTC. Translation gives CASSLTGAGGTQFF. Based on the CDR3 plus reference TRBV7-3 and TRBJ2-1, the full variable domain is GAGVSQTPSNKVTEKGKYVELRCDPISGHTALYWYRQSLGQGPEFLIYFQGTGAADDSGLPNDRFFAVRPEGSVSTLKIQRTERGDSAVYLCASSLTGAGGTQFFGPGTRLTVL.

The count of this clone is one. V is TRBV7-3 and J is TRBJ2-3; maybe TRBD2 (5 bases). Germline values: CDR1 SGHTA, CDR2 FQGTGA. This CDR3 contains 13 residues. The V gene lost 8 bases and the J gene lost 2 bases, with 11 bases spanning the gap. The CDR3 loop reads CASSNGITDTQYF. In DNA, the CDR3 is TGTGCCAGCTCTAACGGGATCACAGATACGCAGTATTTT.

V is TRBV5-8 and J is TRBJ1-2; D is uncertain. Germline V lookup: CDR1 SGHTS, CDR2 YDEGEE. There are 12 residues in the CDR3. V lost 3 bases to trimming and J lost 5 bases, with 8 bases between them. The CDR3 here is CASSSWRYGYTF. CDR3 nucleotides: TGTGCCAGCAGCTCCTGGCGGTATGGCTACACCTTC.

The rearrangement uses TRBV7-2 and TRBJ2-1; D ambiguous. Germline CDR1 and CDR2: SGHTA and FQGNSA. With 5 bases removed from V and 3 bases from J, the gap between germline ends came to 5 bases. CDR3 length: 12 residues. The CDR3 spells CASSLIYNEQFF. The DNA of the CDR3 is TGTGCCAGCAGCCTTATCTACAATGAGCAGTTCTTC.

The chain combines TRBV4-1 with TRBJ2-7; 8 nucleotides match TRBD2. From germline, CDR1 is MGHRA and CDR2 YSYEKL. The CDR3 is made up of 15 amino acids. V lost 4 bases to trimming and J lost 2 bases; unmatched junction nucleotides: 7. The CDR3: CASSPQVGLAYEQYF. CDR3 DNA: TGCGCCAGCAGCCCGCAGGTGGGACTAGCCTACGAGCAGTACTTC.

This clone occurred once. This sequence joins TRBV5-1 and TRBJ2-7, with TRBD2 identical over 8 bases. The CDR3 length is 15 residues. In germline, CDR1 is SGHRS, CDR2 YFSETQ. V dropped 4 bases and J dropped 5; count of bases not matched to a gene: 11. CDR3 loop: CASSLPGGAKDEQYF. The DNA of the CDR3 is TGCGCCAGCAGCCTCCCGGGAGGGGCAAAAGACGAGCAGTACTTC.

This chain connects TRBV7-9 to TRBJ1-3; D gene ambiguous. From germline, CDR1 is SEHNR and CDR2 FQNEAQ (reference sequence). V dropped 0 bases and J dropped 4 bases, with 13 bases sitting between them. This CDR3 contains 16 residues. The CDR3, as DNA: TGTGCCAGCAGCTTAGCGCTGGCCGATCAAGGAAACACCATATATTTT. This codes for CASSLALADQGNTIYF.